This T cell receptor beta chain was identified in a study of T cells of healthy individuals. This clonotype was seen more than once but under ten times. TCRdb called the 5' RACE reads again in MiXCR, with one record for every CDR3 protein. The sample includes about 82,000 distinct CDR3 sequences, more than 5% of them seen just once. The CDR3 is 17 amino acids. Unmatched junction bases numbered 10, after V lost 2 bases and J lost 2 bases. CDR1 is SGHRS and CDR2 is YFSETQ in the germline V gene. The TCR was taken from a female donor in good health. The chain is built from TRBV5-1 and TRBJ1-2; 9 bases fit TRBD1. The CDR3 loop reads CASSFRAVGQGNYGYTF. The CDR3 nucleotides are TGCGCCAGCAGCTTCCGTGCCGTGGGACAGGGAAACTATGGCTACACCTTC.